One and the same sample provided the 31 T cell receptor beta chains below, sequenced in a study of cytomegalovirus exposure and HLA in healthy donors (dated by TCRdb to about 2017). The method behind the library was the immunoSEQ multiplex PCR assay. The multiplex PCR relied on a mix of 60 forward primers for TCR Vbeta segments and 13 reverse primers for TCR Jbeta segments. The table was pulled from immuneACCESS by TCRdb, which kept in-frame rearrangements only. Such tables lose some clones; where checked, under half of the loss comes from unresolved V genes, and the rest has no known cause. A total of roughly 130,000 clones appear in this sample, around two thirds of them only once. Roughly 1.9% of the sample lies in the top ten. The sequenced sample consisted of PBMCs. The receptors here all came from a male donor in good health and CMV-seronegative.

The chain has TRBV7-9 and TRBJ1-1; the match to TRBD1 covers 8 bases. The CDR3 runs 15 residues. Germline V lookup: CDR1 SEHNR, CDR2 FQNEAQ (reference sequence). V was pared by 2 bases and J by 1 base, with 3 bases of the junction left unmatched. The CDR3 bases are TGTGCCAGCAGCTTACAGGGGGCAGGGAACACTGAAGCTTTCTTT. It specifies CASSLQGAGNTEAFF.

This clone was counted between two and nine times. The genes are TRBV6-6 and TRBJ1-1, with 10 bases lining up with TRBD1. The CDR3 consists of 16 residues. J lost 4 bases, V lost 4 bases, and 9 bases had no gene match. Germline V gene data show CDR1 as MNHNY and CDR2 as SVGAGI (reference sequence). This CDR3 reads CASSFRQGATSTEAFF. CDR3 sequence (DNA): TGTGCCAGCAGTTTTCGACAGGGGGCGACCTCCACTGAAGCTTTCTTT.

The chain links TRBV27 to TRBJ1-5, with 11 nucleotides matching TRBD1. This CDR3 spans 15 amino acids. J gave up 5 bases and V 6 bases, and 6 bases lay outside the gene matches. CDR1 and CDR2 from the germline V gene are MNHEY and SMNVEV (reference sequence). The DNA for the CDR3 is TGTGCCAGCAGCCCAGGGACAGGGGGTTATCAGCCCCAGCATTTT. Its protein product is CASSPGTGGYQPQHF.

The genes are TRBV25-1 and TRBJ2-1; D is perhaps TRBD1 (7 bases). Germline V gene sequence: CDR1 MGHDK, CDR2 SYGVNS. With 8 bases removed from V and 2 bases from J, the gap between germline ends came to 25 bases. This CDR3 spans 18 amino acids. The CDR3 spells CASGGRQGGFGPYNEQFF. The CDR3 DNA follows: TGTGCCAGCGGGGGGAGACAGGGAGGATTTGGGCCCTACAATGAGCAGTTCTTC.

The V gene is TRBV5-1, the J gene TRBJ1-1; 10 bases fit TRBD1. The CDR3 loop spans 20 amino acids. Trimming cost V 0 bases and J 1 base; bases outside gene matches: 15. CDR1 and CDR2 (germline): SGHRS, YFSETQ. CDR3 protein: CASSLEVSGQGRWRNTEAFF. Written as DNA, the CDR3 is TGCGCCAGCAGCTTGGAGGTTTCGGGACAGGGGAGGTGGAGGAACACTGAAGCTTTCTTT.

This chain links TRBV11-2 with TRBJ1-2, with 7 positions matching TRBD1. Unmatched junction bases numbered 6, after V lost 4 bases and J lost 7 bases. The CDR3 sequence is 13 residues long. Germline loops: CDR1 SGHAT, CDR2 FQNNGV. The CDR3 sequence is CASSSGGFFGYTF. CDR3 in DNA: TGTGCCAGCAGCTCAGGGGGTTTTTTTGGCTACACCTTC.

This chain joins TRBV5-1 and TRBJ1-2; 8 positions agree with TRBD1. The germline V gene encodes CDR1 SGHRS and CDR2 YFSETQ. The CDR3 spans 16 residues. The ends lost 4 bases at V and 4 bases at J; junction bases unmatched: 12. Here the CDR3 reads CASSPDGQGNGYGYTF. CDR3 DNA: TGCGCCAGCAGCCCAGATGGACAGGGAAACGGCTATGGCTACACCTTC.

The V call is TRBV4-1, the J call TRBJ2-1; 9 bases align to TRBD1. Germline CDR1 MGHRA, CDR2 YSYEKL. The CDR3 has 17 amino acids. The V segment lost 1 base and the J segment 10 bases; nucleotides outside the gene matches: 14. CDR3 in amino acids: CASSQVRWGQGSGEQFF. DNA of the CDR3: TGCGCCAGCAGCCAAGTTAGATGGGGACAGGGATCAGGGGAGCAGTTCTTC.

Turning to this clone: Other DNA sequences from this sample encode an identical CDR3 as well. This rearrangement joins TRBV6-5 to TRBJ2-7; TRBD1 matches 11 bases. V trimming: 0 bases; J trimming: 2 bases; junction bases outside the gene matches: 0. The CDR3 totals 15 residues. The germline V gene has CDR1 MNHEY and CDR2 SVGAGI. CDR3 coding DNA: TGTGCCAGCAGTTACTCGGGACAGGGGGCCTACGAGCAGTACTTC. It yields the protein CASSYSGQGAYEQYF.

V usage is TRBV4-3 and J usage is TRBJ2-7; a possible D gene is TRBD2 (7 bases). Per the germline V gene, CDR1 is LGHNA and CDR2 is YSLEER. The length of the CDR3 is 15 residues. The germline V and J ends were trimmed by 4 bases and 5 bases, with 18 bases remaining between them. The CDR3: CASSLRGGAPNEQYF. The DNA for the CDR3 is TGCGCCAGCAGCCTGAGAGGGGGGGCTCCCAACGAGCAGTACTTC.

V is TRBV5-4 and J is TRBJ2-1; 7 bases fit TRBD2. The V gene end was trimmed by 0 bases and the J gene end by 5 bases; junction bases not matched to a gene: 5. The germline V gene encodes CDR1 SGHNT and CDR2 YYREEE (reference sequence). CDR3 length: 15 residues. CDR3 sequence: CASSLDSGTHNEQFF. In DNA, the CDR3 is TGTGCCAGCAGCTTGGACAGCGGGACCCACAATGAGCAGTTCTTC.

The CDR3, as DNA: TGTGCCAGCAGCCCGGGGGAGTACAATGAGCAGTTCTTC. This translates into CASSPGEYNEQFF. The chain couples TRBV5-4 to TRBJ2-1; D is perhaps TRBD2 (6 bases). The CDR3 spans 13 residues. Trimming took 4 bases from V and 4 from J, leaving 9 bases between them. Germline assignment: CDR1 SGHNT and CDR2 YYREEE (reference sequence).

The chain has TRBV7-2 and TRBJ1-4; D unresolved. This CDR3 has 14 residues. Germline V gene lookup returns CDR1 SGHTA and CDR2 FQGNSA. With 1 base removed from V and 5 bases from J, the gap between germline ends came to 8 bases. The CDR3 spells CASSLESRNEKLFF. CDR3 nucleotide sequence: TGTGCCAGCAGCTTAGAAAGCAGGAATGAAAAACTGTTTTTT. Full variable domain (remainder filled in from reference TRBV7-2 and TRBJ1-4): GAGVSQSPSNKVTEKGKDVELRCDPISGHTALYWYRQSLGQGLEFLIYFQGNSAPDKSGLPSDRFSAERTGGSVSTLTIQRTQQEDSAVYLCASSLESRNEKLFFGSGTQLSVL.

This chain uses TRBV18 with TRBJ2-2; possibly TRBD1 for D (6 bases). The CDR3 is made up of 15 amino acids. Trimming stripped 2 bases from V and 6 bases from J, with 13 bases between. CDR1 and CDR2 from the germline V gene are KGHSH and LQKENI. The CDR3 is CASSPTSGESGELFF. The CDR3 coding sequence is TGTGCCAGCTCACCAACGTCAGGGGAGTCCGGGGAGCTGTTTTTT.

This clone was observed a handful of times. The chain is built from TRBV4-3 and TRBJ2-5; a possible D gene is TRBD1 (5 bases). Between the trimmed V and J ends, which lost 3 bases and 7 bases, there was a span of 12 bases. Germline V lookup: CDR1 LGHNA, CDR2 YSLEER. The CDR3 loop spans 13 amino acids. The CDR3 loop reads CASSQDIRVTQYF. As DNA, the CDR3 is TGCGCCAGCAGCCAGGACATAAGGGTGACCCAGTACTTC.

The chain uses TRBV19 and TRBJ2-2; a possible D gene is TRBD1 (5 bases). Per the germline V gene, CDR1 is LNHDA and CDR2 is SQIVND (reference sequence). V was pared by 3 bases and J by 0 bases, with 11 bases between. This CDR3 has 16 amino acids. CDR3: CASSILRTPNTGELFF. The CDR3 DNA reads as TGTGCCAGTAGTATTTTGCGGACACCGAACACCGGGGAGCTGTTTTTT. Full variable domain (missing parts from reference TRBV19 and TRBJ2-2): DGGITQSPKYLFRKEGQNVTLSCEQNLNHDAMYWYRQDPGQGLRLIYYSQIVNDFQKGDIAEGYSVSREKKESFPLTVTSAQKNPTAFYLCASSILRTPNTGELFFGEGSRLTVL.

This clone occurred once. The J gene is TRBJ2-5, the V gene TRBV27, with D tentatively TRBD1 (6 bases). The V gene's germline CDR1 is MNHEY and CDR2 SMNVEV (reference sequence). The CDR3 runs to 15 residues. Trimming took off 4 bases at V and 4 bases at J, with 16 bases between the two ends. The CDR3 DNA reads as TGTGCCAGCAGTTCCCTTTACAGGGAGCTAGAGACCCAGTACTTC. Amino acid sequence: CASSSLYRELETQYF.

The chain combines TRBV20-1 with TRBJ2-5; the D gene is possibly TRBD1 (5 bases). Per germline, CDR1 DFQATT and CDR2 SNEGSKA (reference sequence). The CDR3 consists of 11 residues. The V end was cut by 7 bases, the J end by 1 base, with 7 bases between. The CDR3 is CSGQLQETQYF. CDR3 DNA: TGCAGTGGACAGCTCCAAGAGACCCAGTACTTC.

This clone was detected only once. This chain connects TRBV27 to TRBJ2-1; D is perhaps TRBD1 (5 bases). Trimming cost V 7 bases and J 4 bases, with 20 bases left between them. Germline values: CDR1 MNHEY, CDR2 SMNVEV (reference sequence). This CDR3 spans 16 amino acids. The CDR3 DNA reads as TGTGCCAGCACCGAAGCTACGACAGTCCCGTACAATGAGCAGTTCTTC. Protein sequence: CASTEATTVPYNEQFF.

This clone was found a few times. The rearrangement links TRBV29-1 to TRBJ2-3; 9 positions agree with TRBD1. This CDR3 comprises 14 residues. The ends lost 7 bases at V and 1 base at J; junction bases unmatched: 6. Germline V gives CDR1 SQVTM, CDR2 ANQGSEA. DNA for the CDR3: TGCAGCGCCAGGGACAGGGTCGGCACAGATACGCAGTATTTT. Its protein product is CSARDRVGTDTQYF.

The gene calls are TRBV7-2 and TRBJ2-5; 10 positions match TRBD1. The closer fit of TRBJ2-7 to the DNA end suggests the J call may be wrong. This CDR3 is 14 amino acids long. Germline V gives CDR1 SGHTA, CDR2 FQGNSA. CDR3 bases: TGTGCCAGCAGCAGGACAGGGGGATCCTACGAGCAGTACTTC. This gives the protein CASSRTGGSYEQYF.

V and J are TRBV5-1 and TRBJ1-2; the match to TRBD1 covers 8 bases. The CDR3 totals 13 residues. Germline lookup yields CDR1 SGHRS and CDR2 YFSETQ. The V segment lost 4 bases and the J segment 7 bases; nucleotides outside the gene matches: 6. The CDR3 region is CASSTTGAVGYTF. CDR3 coding DNA: TGCGCCAGCAGCACGACAGGGGCTGTTGGCTACACCTTC.

This clone was found once. The chain combines TRBV19 with TRBJ1-2; D ambiguous. Germline V gives CDR1 LNHDA, CDR2 SQIVND (reference sequence). The germline V and J ends were trimmed by 7 bases and 8 bases, with 17 bases remaining between them. The CDR3 is 13 amino acids. The CDR3 DNA is TGTGCCAGTAACGCAGGCCTACTGAGCGGCTACACCTTC. Its translation: CASNAGLLSGYTF.

The chain recombines TRBV4-1 with TRBJ1-5, with 8 nucleotides matching TRBD1. CDR3 length equals 16 residues. Trimming cost V 4 bases and J 5 bases; bases outside gene matches: 10. CDR1 and CDR2 from the germline V gene are MGHRA and YSYEKL. Here the CDR3 DNA reads TGCGCCAGCAGCCGAACCGGGACAGGTCAACATCAGCCCCAGCATTTT. Protein sequence: CASSRTGTGQHQPQHF.

This clone was counted only a few times. The chain links TRBV7-2 to TRBJ1-5; D possibly corresponds to TRBD1 (6 bases). The CDR3 length is 15 residues. V lost 1 base and J lost 2, with 9 bases in between. Germline V lookup: CDR1 SGHTA, CDR2 FQGNSA. CDR3 DNA sequence: TGTGCCAGCAGCTTAGTACAGGGAGGCAATCAGCCCCAGCATTTT. Its translation is CASSLVQGGNQPQHF.

In this sample, this clone turned up a few times. CDR3 bases: TGTGCCATCGGGACAGGGGACTCCTACGAGCAGTACTTC. Protein sequence: CAIGTGDSYEQYF. The rearrangement uses TRBV10-3 and TRBJ2-7; 10 nucleotides align to TRBD1. V was clipped by 8 bases and J by 0 bases; unmatched bases: 1. The length of the CDR3 is 13 residues. Germline CDR1 is ENHRY and CDR2 is SYGVKD.

This clone has more than one count but fewer than ten. The rearrangement uses TRBV15 and TRBJ1-1; D is ambiguous. The CDR3 runs 15 residues. Looked up from germline, CDR1 is LNHNV and CDR2 is YYDKDF (reference sequence). Trimming took off 0 bases at V and 7 bases at J, with 15 bases between the two ends. CDR3: CATSRDMTPRGEAFF. DNA for the CDR3: TGTGCCACCAGCAGAGATATGACCCCCCGGGGTGAAGCTTTCTTT.

The chain couples TRBV25-1 to TRBJ1-3, with D perhaps matching TRBD1 (6 bases). The length of the CDR3 is 17 residues. V shed 0 bases and J shed 2 bases, with 14 bases lying between them. From germline, CDR1 is MGHDK and CDR2 SYGVNS. CDR3 sequence (DNA): TGTGCCAGCAGTGAATATTTGGGGGCAGGACCTGGAAACACCATATATTTT. Translated: CASSEYLGAGPGNTIYF. The variable domain in full, with the rest retrieved from reference TRBV25-1 and TRBJ1-3, is EADIYQTPRYLVIGTGKKITLECSQTMGHDKMYWYQQDPGMELHLIHYSYGVNSTEKGDLSSESTVSRIRTEHFPLTLESARPSHTSQYLCASSEYLGAGPGNTIYFGEGSWLTVV.

This chain connects TRBV4-2 to TRBJ2-7; 7 bases are shared with TRBD2. V lost 3 bases and J lost 0; bases outside the gene matches: 5. The CDR3 extends over 15 amino acids. CDR1 and CDR2 from the germline V gene are LGHNA and YNFKEQ. CDR3 loop: CASSHLSGASYEQYF. The CDR3 bases are TGTGCCAGCAGCCACTTAAGCGGGGCCTCCTACGAGCAGTACTTC.

The chain carries TRBV29-1 and TRBJ2-2; no reliable D call. In germline, CDR1 is SQVTM, CDR2 ANQGSEA. This CDR3 comprises 13 residues. Trimming took 4 bases from V and 4 from J, leaving 10 bases between them. The CDR3 spells CSVVLQFTGELFF. CDR3 nucleotides: TGCAGCGTTGTCCTACAGTTCACCGGGGAGCTGTTTTTT.

The V gene is TRBV6-5, the J gene TRBJ2-3; 8 bases map to TRBD2. Trimming took 9 bases from V and 0 from J; bases not matched to a gene: 5. This CDR3 has 14 residues. Per the germline V gene, CDR1 is MNHEY and CDR2 is SVGAGI. As DNA, the CDR3 is TGTGCCAGTAGCGGGGCCCCTAGCACAGATACGCAGTATTTT. Residues: CASSGAPSTDTQYF.